The sequence of this T cell receptor (beta chain) was determined in a study of blood T cell repertoires in COVID-19. Study information: Both acute and convalescent COVID-19 samples were obtained from the United States, Italy and Spain. From T cells, B-cell-depleted T cells, or PBMCs came the material, which was cDNA or gDNA.

Original processing methods: Counts of nucleated cells, estimated from reference gene primer amplification, were obtained. Method: immunoSEQ multiplex PCR; TCRdb's copy keeps in-frame clones and lacks some. D and trimming come from the DNA, and the V and J calls and clone size come from that table. The sample consists of fewer than 90,000 clones, about 85% of them appearing once. Germline loops: CDR1 SGHTA, CDR2 FQGTGA. CDR3 length equals 12 residues. With 4 bases removed from V and 6 bases from J, the gap between germline ends came to 10 bases. The V and J genes are TRBV7-3 and TRBJ2-7; D uncertain. What was sequenced was peripheral blood. This sequence originates from a male donor with acute or convalescent COVID-19. CDR3 DNA sequence: TGTGCCAGCAGCTCAGACTCTCGCGAGCAGTACTTC. Encoded protein: CASSSDSREQYF.